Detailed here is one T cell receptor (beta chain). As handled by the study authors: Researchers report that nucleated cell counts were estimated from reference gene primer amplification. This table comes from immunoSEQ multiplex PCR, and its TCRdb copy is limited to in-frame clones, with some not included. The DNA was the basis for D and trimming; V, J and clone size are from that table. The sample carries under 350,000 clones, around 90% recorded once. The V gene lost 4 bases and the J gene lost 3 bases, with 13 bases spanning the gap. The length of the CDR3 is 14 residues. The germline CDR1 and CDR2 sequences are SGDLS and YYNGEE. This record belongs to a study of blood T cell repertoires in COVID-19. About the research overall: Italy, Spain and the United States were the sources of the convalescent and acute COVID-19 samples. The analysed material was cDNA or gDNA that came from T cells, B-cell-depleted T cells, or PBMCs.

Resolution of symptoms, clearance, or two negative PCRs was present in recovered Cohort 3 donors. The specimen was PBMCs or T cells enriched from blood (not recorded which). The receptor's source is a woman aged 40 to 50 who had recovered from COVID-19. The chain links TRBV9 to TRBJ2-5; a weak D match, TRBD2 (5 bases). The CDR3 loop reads CASSPGIGEETQYF. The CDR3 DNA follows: TGTGCCAGCAGCCCGGGAATCGGCGAAGAGACCCAGTACTTC.